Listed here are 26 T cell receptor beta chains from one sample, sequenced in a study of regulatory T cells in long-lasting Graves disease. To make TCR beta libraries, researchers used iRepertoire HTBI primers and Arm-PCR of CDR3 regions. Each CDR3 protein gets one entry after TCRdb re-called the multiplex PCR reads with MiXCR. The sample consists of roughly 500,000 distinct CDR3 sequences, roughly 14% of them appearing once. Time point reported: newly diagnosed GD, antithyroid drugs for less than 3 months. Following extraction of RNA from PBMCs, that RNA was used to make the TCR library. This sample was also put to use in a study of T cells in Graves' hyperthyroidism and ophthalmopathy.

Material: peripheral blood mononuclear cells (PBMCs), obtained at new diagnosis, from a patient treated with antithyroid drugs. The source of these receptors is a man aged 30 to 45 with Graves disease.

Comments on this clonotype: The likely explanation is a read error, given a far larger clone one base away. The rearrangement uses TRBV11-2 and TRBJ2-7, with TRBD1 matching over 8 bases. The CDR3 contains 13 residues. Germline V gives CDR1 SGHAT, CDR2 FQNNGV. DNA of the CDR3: TGTGCCAGCAGCCCGACAGGGGCCTACGAGCAGCACTTC. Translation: CASSPTGAYEQHF. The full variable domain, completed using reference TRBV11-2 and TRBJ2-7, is EAGVAQSPRYKIIEKRQSVAFWCNPISGHATLYWYQQILGQGPKLLIQFQNNGVVDDSQLPKDRFSAERLKGVDSTLKIQPAKLEDSAVYLCASSPTGAYEQHFGPGTRLTVT.

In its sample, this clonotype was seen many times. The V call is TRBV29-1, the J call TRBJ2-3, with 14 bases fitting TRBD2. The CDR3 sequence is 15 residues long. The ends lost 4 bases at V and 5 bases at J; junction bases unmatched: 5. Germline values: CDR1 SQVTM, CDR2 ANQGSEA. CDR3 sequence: CSVGGLAGAGDTQYF. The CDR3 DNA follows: TGCAGCGTTGGGGGACTAGCGGGAGCGGGAGATACGCAGTATTTT.

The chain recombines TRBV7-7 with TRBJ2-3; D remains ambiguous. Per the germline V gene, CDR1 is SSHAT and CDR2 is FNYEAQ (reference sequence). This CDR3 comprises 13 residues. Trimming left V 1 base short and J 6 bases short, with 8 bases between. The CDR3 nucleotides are TGTGCCAGCAGCTTAGTCCCGGTGGATACGCAGTATTTT. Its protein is CASSLVPVDTQYF.

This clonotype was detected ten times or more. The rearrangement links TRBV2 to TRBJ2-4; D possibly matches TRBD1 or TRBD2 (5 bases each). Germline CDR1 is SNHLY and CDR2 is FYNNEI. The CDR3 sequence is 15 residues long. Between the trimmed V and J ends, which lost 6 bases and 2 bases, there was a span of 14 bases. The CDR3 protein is CASRPGTFTKNIQYF. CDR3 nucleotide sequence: TGTGCCAGCAGACCCGGGACGTTCACCAAAAACATTCAGTACTTC. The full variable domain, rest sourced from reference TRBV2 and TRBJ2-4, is EPEVTQTPSHQVTQMGQEVILRCVPISNHLYFYWYRQILGQKVEFLVSFYNNEISEKSEIFDDQFSVERPDGSNFTLKIRSTKLEDSAMYFCASRPGTFTKNIQYFGAGTRLSVL.

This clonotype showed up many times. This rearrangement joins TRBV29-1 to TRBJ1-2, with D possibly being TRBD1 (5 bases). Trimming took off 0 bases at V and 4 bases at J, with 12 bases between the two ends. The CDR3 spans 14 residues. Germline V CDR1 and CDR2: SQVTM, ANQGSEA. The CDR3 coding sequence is TGCAGCGTTGAAGATCTGAGGGGCAGCTATGGCTACACCTTC. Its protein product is CSVEDLRGSYGYTF.

The CDR3: CASSGIGQVVGSNQPQHF. The CDR3 coding sequence is TGTGCCAGCAGTGGGATAGGGCAGGTCGTCGGGAGCAATCAGCCCCAGCATTTT. This chain joins TRBV6-1 and TRBJ1-5, with no clear D. V was pared by 4 bases and J by 1 base, with 20 bases between. The CDR3 is 18 residues long. Germline CDR1 and CDR2: MNHNS and SASEGT.

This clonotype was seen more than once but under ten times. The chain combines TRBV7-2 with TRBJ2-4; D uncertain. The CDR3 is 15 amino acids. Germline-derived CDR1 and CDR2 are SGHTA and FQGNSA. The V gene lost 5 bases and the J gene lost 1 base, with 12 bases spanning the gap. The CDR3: CASSAEGIAKNIQYF. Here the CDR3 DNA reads TGTGCCAGCAGCGCCGAAGGGATTGCCAAAAACATTCAGTACTTC.

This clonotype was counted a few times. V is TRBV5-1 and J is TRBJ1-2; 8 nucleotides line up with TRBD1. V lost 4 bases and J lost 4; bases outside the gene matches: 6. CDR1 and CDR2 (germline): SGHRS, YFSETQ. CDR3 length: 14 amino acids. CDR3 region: CASSLDRDSYGYTF. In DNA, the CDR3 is TGCGCCAGCAGCCTGGACAGGGATTCCTATGGCTACACCTTC.

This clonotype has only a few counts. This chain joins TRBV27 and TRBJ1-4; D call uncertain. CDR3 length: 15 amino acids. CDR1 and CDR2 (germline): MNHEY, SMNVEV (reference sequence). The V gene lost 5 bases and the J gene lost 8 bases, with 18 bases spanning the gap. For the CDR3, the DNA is TGTGCCAGCAGTCCGGGCCGGGTAGGGAAAGAAAAACTGTTTTTT. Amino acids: CASSPGRVGKEKLFF.

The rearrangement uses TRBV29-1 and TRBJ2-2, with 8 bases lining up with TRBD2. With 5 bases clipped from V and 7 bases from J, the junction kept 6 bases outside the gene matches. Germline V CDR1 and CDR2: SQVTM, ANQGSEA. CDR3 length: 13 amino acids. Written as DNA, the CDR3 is TGCAGCGTTCGGGAGGGGTTCGTCGGGGAGCTGTTTTTT. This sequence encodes CSVREGFVGELFF.

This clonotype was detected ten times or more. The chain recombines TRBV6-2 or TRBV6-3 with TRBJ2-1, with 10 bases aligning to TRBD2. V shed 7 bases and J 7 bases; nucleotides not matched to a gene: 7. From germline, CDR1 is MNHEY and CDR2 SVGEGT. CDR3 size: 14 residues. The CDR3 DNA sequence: TGTGCCAGCAAGCCGAGCGGGAGGGCAAATGAGCAGTTCTTC. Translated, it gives CASKPSGRANEQFF.

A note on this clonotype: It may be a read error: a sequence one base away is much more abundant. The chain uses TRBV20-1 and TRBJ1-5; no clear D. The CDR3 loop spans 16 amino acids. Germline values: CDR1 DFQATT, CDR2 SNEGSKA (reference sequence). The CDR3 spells CSARDPDVLGNQPRHF. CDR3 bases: TGCAGTGCTAGAGATCCTGACGTCTTAGGGAATCAGCCCCGGCATTTT.

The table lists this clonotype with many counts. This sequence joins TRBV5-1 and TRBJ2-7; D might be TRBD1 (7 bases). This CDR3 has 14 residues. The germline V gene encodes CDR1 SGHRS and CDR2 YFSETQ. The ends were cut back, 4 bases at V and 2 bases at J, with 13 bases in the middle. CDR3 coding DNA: TGCGCCAGCAGCCGCGGGACAGAACCCTACGAGCAGTACTTC. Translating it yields CASSRGTEPYEQYF.

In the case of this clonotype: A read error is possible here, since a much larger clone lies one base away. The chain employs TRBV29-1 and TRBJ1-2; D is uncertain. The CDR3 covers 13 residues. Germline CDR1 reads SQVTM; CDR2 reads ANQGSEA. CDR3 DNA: TGCAGCGTTCGGCTCTGGCAGAGTTATGGCTACGCCTTC. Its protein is CSVRLWQSYGYAF.

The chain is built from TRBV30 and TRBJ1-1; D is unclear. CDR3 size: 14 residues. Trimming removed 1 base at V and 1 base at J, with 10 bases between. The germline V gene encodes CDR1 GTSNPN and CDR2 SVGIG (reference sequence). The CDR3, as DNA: TGTGCCTGGAGTGGTCGCACCCCGAACACTGAAGCTTTCTTT. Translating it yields CAWSGRTPNTEAFF.

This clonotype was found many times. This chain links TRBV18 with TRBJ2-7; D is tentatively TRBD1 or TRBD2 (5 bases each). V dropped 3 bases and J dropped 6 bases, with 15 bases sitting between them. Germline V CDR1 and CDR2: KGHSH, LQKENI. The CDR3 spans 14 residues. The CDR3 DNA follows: TGTGCCAGCTCACCCTACGGGACCACCCGCGAGCAGTACTTC. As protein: CASSPYGTTREQYF. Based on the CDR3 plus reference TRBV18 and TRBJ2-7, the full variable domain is NAGVMQNPRHLVRRRGQEARLRCSPMKGHSHVYWYRQLPEEGLKFMVYLQKENIIDESGMPKERFSAEFPKEGPSILRIQQVVRGDSAAYFCASSPYGTTREQYFGPGTRLTVT.

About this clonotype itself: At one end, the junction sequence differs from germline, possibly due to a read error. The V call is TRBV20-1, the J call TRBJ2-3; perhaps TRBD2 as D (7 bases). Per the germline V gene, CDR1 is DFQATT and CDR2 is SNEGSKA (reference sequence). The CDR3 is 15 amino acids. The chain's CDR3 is CSAESGGHLTDTQYF. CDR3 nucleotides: TGTAGTGCTGAGTCCGGGGGGCATCTCACAGATACGCAGTATTTT.

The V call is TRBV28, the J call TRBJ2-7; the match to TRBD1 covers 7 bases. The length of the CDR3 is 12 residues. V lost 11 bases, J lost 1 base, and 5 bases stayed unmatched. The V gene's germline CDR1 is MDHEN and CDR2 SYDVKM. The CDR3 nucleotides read TGTGCCGCTCAACAGGGGTCCTACGAGCAGTACTTC. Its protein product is CAAQQGSYEQYF.

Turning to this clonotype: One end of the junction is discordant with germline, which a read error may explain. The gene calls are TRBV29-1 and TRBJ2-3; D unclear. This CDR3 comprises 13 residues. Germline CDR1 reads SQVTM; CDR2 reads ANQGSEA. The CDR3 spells CSVEGALEDAQYF. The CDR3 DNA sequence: TGCAGCGTTGAAGGTGCATTAGAAGATGCGCAGTATTTT.

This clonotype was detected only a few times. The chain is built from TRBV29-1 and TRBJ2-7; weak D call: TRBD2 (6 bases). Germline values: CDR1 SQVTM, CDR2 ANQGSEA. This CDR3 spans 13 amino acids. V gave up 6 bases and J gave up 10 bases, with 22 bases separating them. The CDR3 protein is CSVADSTSSSQYF. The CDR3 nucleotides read TGCAGCGTCGCTGACTCGACTAGTTCGTCCCAGTACTTC.

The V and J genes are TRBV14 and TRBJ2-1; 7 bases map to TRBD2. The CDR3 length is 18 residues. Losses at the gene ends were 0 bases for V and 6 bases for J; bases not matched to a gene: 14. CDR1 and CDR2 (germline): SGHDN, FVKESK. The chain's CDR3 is CASSQDLLGLAATNEQFF. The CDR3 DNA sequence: TGTGCCAGCAGCCAAGATCTCCTTGGGCTAGCGGCTACCAATGAGCAGTTCTTC.

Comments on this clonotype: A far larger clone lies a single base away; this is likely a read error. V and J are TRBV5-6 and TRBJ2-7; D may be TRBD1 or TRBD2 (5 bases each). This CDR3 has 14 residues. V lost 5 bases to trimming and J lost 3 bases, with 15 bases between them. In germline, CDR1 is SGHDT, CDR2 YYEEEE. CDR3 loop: CASSLGAGLYEQYF. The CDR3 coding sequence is TGTGCCAGCAGTTTAGGGGCAGGACTCTACGAGCAGTACTTC. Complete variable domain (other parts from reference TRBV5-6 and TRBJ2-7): DAGVTQSPTHLIKTRGQQVTLRCSPKSGHDTVSWYQQALGQGPQFIFQYYEEEERQRGNFPDRFSGHQFPNYSSELNVNALLLGDSALYLCASSLGAGLYEQYFGPGTRLTVT.

CDR3 sequence (DNA): TGCGCCAGCAGTGAACCCGGGACAGGCAACACCGGGGAGCTGTTTTTT. Protein sequence: CASSEPGTGNTGELFF. The chain has TRBV10-1 and TRBJ2-2; 8 bases match TRBD1. The V gene end was trimmed by 3 bases and the J gene end by 2 bases; junction bases not matched to a gene: 5. Germline loops: CDR1 WNHNN, CDR2 SYGVQD (reference sequence). The CDR3 is 16 amino acids.

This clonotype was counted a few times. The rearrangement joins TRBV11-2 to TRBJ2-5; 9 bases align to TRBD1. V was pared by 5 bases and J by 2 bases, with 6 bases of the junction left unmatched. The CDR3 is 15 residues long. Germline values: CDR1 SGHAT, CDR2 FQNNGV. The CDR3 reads CASSVPGQGQETQYF. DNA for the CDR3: TGTGCCAGCAGCGTACCGGGACAGGGTCAAGAGACCCAGTACTTC. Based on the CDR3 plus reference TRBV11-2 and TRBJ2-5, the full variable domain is EAGVAQSPRYKIIEKRQSVAFWCNPISGHATLYWYQQILGQGPKLLIQFQNNGVVDDSQLPKDRFSAERLKGVDSTLKIQPAKLEDSAVYLCASSVPGQGQETQYFGPGTRLLVL.

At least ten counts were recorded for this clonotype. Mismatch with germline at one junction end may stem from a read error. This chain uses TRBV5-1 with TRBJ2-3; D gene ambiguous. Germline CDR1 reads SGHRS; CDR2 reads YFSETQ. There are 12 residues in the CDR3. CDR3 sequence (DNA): TGTGCCAGCAGCCCAGGATCAGATACGCAGTATTTT. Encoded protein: CASSPGSDTQYF. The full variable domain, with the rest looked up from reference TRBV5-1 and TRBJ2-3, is KAGVTQTPRYLIKTRGQQVTLSCSPISGHRSVSWYQQTPGQGLQFLFEYFSETQRNKGNFPGRFSGRQFSNSRSEMNVSTLELGDSALYLCASSPGSDTQYFGPGTRLTVL.

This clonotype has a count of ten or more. CDR3 DNA sequence: TGTGCCAGCAGCCCTTTAGCGGGAAGTGCCTACGAGCAGTACTTC. Amino acids: CASSPLAGSAYEQYF. The V and J genes are TRBV14 and TRBJ2-7; 8 bases are shared with TRBD2. Per the germline V gene, CDR1 is SGHDN and CDR2 is FVKESK. V was pared by 4 bases and J by 2 bases, with 7 bases of the junction left unmatched. The CDR3 is made up of 15 amino acids. Full variable domain (remainder filled in from reference TRBV14 and TRBJ2-7): EAGVTQFPSHSVIEKGQTVTLRCDPISGHDNLYWYRRVMGKEIKFLLHFVKESKQDESGMPNNRFLAERTGGTYSTLKVQPAELEDSGVYFCASSPLAGSAYEQYFGPGTRLTVT.